This T cell receptor (beta chain) was captured by sequencing in a study of cytomegalovirus exposure and HLA in healthy donors. Study-wide results and limits: Later analysis demonstrated an association between a missense DCLRE1C variant and TCR beta V- and J-gene trimming. Previous analysis showed most TCR beta V segments were productive about 87% or about 30% of the time.

CDR1 and CDR2 (germline): SGHTA, FQGNSA. The CDR3 runs to 15 residues. J was trimmed by 7 bases and V by 5 bases; bases with no gene match: 8. Unrecorded immune exposure was likely among donors, who were nominally healthy when sampled. It was with 60 Vbeta and 13 Jbeta primers that the PCR ran. TCRdb keeps only in-frame clones here, not all; method: immunoSEQ multiplex PCR. The sample totals approximately 120,000 clones. A note on this clone: Its antigen is unknown.

The source material was PBMCs. This sequence joins TRBV7-2 and TRBJ2-1; 10 bases fit TRBD2. This receptor was obtained from a young man in good health and CMV-seronegative. The DNA for the CDR3 is TGTGCCAGCAGCCTAGGGGCTAGCGGGAGAAATGAGCAGTTCTTC. Translating gives CASSLGASGRNEQFF.